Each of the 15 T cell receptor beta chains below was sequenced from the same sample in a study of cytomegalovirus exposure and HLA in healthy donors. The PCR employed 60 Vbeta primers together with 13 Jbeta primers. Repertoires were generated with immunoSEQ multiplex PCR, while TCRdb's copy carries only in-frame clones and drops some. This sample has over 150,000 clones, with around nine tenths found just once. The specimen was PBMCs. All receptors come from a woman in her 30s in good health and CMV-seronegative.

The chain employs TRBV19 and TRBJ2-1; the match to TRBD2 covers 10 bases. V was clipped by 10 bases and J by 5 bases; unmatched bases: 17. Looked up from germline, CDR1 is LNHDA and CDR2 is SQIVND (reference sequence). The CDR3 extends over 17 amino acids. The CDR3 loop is CATSKGASGRVDNEQFF. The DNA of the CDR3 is TGTGCCACCAGTAAAGGGGCTAGCGGGAGAGTCGACAATGAGCAGTTCTTC.

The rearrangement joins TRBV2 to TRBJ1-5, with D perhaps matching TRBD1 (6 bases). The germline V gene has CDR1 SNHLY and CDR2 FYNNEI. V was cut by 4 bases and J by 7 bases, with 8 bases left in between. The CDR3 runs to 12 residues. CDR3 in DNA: TGTGCCAGCAGTGGGGGGCTACAGCCCCAGCATTTT. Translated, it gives CASSGGLQPQHF.

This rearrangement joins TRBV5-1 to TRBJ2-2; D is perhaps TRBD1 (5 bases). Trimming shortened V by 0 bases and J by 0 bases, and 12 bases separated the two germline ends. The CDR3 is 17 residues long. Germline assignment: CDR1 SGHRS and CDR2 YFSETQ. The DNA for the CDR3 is TGCGCCAGCAGCTTGGTTCCCACAGGAGCGAACACCGGGGAGCTGTTTTTT. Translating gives CASSLVPTGANTGELFF.

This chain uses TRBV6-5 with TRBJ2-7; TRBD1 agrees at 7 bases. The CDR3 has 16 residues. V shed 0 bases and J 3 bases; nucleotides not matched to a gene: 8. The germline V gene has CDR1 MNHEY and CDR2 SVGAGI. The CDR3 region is CASSYSKGPGGYEQYF. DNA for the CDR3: TGTGCCAGCAGTTACTCGAAAGGGCCAGGGGGCTACGAGCAGTACTTC.

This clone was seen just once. The CDR3 nucleotides are TGTGCCAGCAGTGGGGACACTAATTCCTACAATGAGCAGTTCTTC. As protein: CASSGDTNSYNEQFF. The chain recombines TRBV2 with TRBJ2-1; D might be TRBD1 (6 bases). Trimming took off 4 bases at V and 1 base at J, with 11 bases between the two ends. The germline V gene encodes CDR1 SNHLY and CDR2 FYNNEI. This CDR3 has 15 residues.

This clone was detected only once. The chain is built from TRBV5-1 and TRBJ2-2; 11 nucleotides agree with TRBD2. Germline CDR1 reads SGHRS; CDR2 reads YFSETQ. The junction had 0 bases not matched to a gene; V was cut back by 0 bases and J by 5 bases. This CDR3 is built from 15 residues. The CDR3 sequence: CASSLGLAGTGELFF. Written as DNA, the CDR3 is TGCGCCAGCAGCTTGGGACTAGCGGGGACCGGGGAGCTGTTTTTT. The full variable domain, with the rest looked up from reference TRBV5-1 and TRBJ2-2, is KAGVTQTPRYLIKTRGQQVTLSCSPISGHRSVSWYQQTPGQGLQFLFEYFSETQRNKGNFPGRFSGRQFSNSRSEMNVSTLELGDSALYLCASSLGLAGTGELFFGEGSRLTVL.

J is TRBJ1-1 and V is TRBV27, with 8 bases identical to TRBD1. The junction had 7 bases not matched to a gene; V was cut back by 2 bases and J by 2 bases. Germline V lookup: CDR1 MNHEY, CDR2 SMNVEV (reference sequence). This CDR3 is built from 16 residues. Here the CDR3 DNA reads TGTGCCAGCAGTTTAGAGGGAACAGGGGGTAACACTGAAGCTTTCTTT. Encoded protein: CASSLEGTGGNTEAFF.

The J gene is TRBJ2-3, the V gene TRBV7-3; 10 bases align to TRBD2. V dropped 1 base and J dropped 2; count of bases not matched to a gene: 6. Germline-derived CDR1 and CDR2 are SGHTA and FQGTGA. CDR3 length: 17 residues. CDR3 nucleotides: TGTGCCAGCAGCTTAAGAGGACTAGCGGTAAACACAGATACGCAGTATTTT. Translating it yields CASSLRGLAVNTDTQYF.

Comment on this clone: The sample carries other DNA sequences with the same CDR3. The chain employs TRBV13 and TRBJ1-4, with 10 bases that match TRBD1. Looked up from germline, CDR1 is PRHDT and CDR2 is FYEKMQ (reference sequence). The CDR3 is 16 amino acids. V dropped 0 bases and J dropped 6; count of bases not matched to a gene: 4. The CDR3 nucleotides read TGTGCCAGCAGCTTAGGGTCCGGGACAGGGGATGAAAAACTGTTTTTT. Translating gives CASSLGSGTGDEKLFF. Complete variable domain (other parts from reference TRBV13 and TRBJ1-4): AAGVIQSPRHLIKEKRETATLKCYPIPRHDTVYWYQQGPGQDPQFLISFYEKMQSDKGSIPDRFSAQQFSDYHSELNMSSLELGDSALYFCASSLGSGTGDEKLFFGSGTQLSVL.

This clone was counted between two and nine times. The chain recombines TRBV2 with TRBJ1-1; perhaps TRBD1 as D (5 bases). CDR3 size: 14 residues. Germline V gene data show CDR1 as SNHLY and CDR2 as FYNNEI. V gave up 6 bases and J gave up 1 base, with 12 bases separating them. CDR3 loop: CASRGGAKNTEAFF. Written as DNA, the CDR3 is TGTGCCAGCAGGGGAGGGGCAAAGAACACTGAAGCTTTCTTT.

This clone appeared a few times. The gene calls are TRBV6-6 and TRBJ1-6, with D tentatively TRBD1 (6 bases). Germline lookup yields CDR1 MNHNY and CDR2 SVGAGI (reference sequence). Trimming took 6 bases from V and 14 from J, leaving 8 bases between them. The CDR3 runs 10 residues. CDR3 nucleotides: TGTGCCAGCAGCCGGACAGCCCTCCACTTT. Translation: CASSRTALHF.

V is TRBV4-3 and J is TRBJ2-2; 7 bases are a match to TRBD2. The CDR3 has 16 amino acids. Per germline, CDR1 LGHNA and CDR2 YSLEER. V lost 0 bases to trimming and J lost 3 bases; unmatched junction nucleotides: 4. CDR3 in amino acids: CASSQDLRGDTGELFF. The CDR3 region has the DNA TGCGCCAGCAGCCAAGATCTCCGGGGGGACACCGGGGAGCTGTTTTTT.

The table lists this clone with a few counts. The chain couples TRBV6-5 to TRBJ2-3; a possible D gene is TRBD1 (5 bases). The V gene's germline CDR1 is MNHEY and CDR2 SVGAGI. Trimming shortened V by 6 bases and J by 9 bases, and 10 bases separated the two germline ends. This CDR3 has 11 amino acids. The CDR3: CASSLGQTQYF. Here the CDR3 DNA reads TGTGCCAGCAGCCTGGGGCAAACGCAGTATTTT.

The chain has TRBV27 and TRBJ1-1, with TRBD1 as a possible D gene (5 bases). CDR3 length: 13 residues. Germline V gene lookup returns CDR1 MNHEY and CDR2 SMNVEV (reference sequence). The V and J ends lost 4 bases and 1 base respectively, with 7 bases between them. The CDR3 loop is CASSWGQNTEAFF. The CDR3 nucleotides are TGTGCCAGCAGTTGGGGCCAGAACACTGAAGCTTTCTTT.

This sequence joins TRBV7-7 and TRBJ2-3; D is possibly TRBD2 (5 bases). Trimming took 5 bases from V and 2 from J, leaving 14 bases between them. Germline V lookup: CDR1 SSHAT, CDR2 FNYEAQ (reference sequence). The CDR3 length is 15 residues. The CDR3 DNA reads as TGTGCCAGCAGCCAGACGGAGGCCACCACAGATACGCAGTATTTT. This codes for CASSQTEATTDTQYF.